This is a list of T cell receptor beta chains from one sample in a study of blood T cell repertoires in COVID-19. Assay: immunoSEQ multiplex PCR; the TCRdb copy retains only in-frame clones and omits some. The sample has roughly 220,000 clones, approximately 86% seen once. Sequencing input: PBMCs or T cells enriched from blood (not recorded which). These receptors all come from a woman aged 45-60 years with acute COVID-19. The CDR3 runs from the conserved cysteine through the conserved F or W.

V gene: TRBV7-9; CDR3 protein: CASSLFPSPGYTF
V gene: TRBV10-3; CDR3 protein: CAISESISYEQYF
V gene: TRBV9; CDR3 protein: CASSPNTANTEAFF
V gene: TRBV20-1; CDR3 protein: CSVSGGNEQFF
V gene: TRBV11-2; CDR3 protein: CASSLGFGGSYEQYF
V gene: TRBV7-6; CDR3 protein: CASSLRNRWESYQPQHF
V gene: TRBV10-3; CDR3 protein: CAISEVSVYEQYF
V gene: TRBV7-2; CDR3 protein: CATGDSSNTEAFF
V gene: TRBV5-4; CDR3 protein: CASSLGLAGVNEQFF
V gene: TRBV6-6; CDR3 protein: CASSAGATGVYEQYF
V gene: TRBV27; CDR3 protein: CASKPEYSGRETQYF
V gene: TRBV7-9; CDR3 protein: CASSRTTHNSPLHF